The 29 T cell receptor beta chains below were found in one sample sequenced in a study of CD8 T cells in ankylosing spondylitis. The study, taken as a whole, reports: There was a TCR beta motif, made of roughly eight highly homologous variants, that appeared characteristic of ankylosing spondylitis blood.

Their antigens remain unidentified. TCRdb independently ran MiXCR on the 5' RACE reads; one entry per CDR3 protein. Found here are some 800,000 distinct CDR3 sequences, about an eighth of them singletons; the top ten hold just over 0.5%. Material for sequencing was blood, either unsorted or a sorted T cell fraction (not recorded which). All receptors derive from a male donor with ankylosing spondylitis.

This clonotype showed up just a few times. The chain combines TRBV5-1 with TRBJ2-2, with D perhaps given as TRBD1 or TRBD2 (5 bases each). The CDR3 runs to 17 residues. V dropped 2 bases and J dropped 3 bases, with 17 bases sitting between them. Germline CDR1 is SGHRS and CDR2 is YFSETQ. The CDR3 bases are TGCGCCAGCAGCTTCGGGACCTTTACCTTGGACACCGGGGAGCTGTTTTTT. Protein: CASSFGTFTLDTGELFF.

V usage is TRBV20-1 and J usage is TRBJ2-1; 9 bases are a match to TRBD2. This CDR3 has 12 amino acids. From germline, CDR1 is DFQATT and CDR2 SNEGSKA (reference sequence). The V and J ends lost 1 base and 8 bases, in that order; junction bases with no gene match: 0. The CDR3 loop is CSARASGDEQFF. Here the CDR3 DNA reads TGCAGTGCTAGAGCTAGCGGGGATGAGCAGTTCTTC.

As DNA, the CDR3 is TGTGCCATCAGTGAGGTAGTCGCTAGGGGAGGAGGACAAGAGACCCAGTACTTC. Its protein product is CAISEVVARGGGQETQYF. The rearrangement uses TRBV10-3 and TRBJ2-5, with TRBD2 as a possible D gene (6 bases). This CDR3 spans 18 amino acids. Germline V gives CDR1 ENHRY, CDR2 SYGVKD. Trimming cost V 2 bases and J 2 bases, with 21 bases left between them.

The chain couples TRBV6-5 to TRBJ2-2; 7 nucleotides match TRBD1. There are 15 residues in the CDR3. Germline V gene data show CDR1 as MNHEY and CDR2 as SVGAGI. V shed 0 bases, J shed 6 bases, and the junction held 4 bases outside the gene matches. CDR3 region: CASSYSPGGAGELFF. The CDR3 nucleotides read TGTGCCAGCAGTTACTCTCCAGGGGGAGCCGGGGAGCTGTTTTTT.

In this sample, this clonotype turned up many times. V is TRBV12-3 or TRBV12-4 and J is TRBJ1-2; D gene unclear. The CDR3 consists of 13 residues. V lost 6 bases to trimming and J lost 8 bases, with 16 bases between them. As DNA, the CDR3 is TGTGCCAGCAGCCCTCGCCTTTTCGCGGGCTACACCTTC. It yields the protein CASSPRLFAGYTF.

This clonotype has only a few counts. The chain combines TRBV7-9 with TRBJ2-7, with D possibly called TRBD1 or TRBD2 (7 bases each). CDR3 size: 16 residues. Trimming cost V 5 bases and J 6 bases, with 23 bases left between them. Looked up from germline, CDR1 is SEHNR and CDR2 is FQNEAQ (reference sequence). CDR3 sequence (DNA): TGTGCCAGCAGCCTCCAGGGGGAGGGAGGAGGGGTCGAGCAGTACTTC. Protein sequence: CASSLQGEGGGVEQYF.

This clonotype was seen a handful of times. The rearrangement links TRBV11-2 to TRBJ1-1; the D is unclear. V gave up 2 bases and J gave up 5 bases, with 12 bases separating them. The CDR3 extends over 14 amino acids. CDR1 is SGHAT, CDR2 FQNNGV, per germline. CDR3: CASSLQVRDTEAFF. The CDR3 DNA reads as TGTGCCAGCAGCTTACAGGTGAGAGATACTGAAGCTTTCTTT.

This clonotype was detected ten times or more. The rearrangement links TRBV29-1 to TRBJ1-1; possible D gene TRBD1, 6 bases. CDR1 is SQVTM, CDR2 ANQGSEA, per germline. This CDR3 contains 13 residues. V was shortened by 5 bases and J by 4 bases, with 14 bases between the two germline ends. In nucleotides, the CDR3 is TGCAGCGTTCTCCGGGACATGAGCACTGAAGCTTTCTTT. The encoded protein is CSVLRDMSTEAFF.

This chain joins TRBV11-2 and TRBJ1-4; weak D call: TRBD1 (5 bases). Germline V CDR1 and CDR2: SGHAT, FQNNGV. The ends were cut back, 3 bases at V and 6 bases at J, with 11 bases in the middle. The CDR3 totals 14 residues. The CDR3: CASSFRGYDEKLFF. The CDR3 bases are TGTGCCAGCAGCTTCCGGGGCTATGATGAAAAACTGTTTTTT.

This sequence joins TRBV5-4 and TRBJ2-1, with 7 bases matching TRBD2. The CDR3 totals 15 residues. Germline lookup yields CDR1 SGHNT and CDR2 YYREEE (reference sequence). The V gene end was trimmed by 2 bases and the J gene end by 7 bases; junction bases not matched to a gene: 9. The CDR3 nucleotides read TGTGCCAGCAGCTTCCCCCCCTGGCGGGGGAATGAGCAGTTCTTC. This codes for CASSFPPWRGNEQFF.

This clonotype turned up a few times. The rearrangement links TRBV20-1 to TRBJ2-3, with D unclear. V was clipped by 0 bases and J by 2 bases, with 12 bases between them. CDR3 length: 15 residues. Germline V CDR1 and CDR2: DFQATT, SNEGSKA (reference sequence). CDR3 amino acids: CSARDRRLYTDTQYF. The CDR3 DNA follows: TGCAGTGCTAGAGATCGTCGGCTTTACACAGATACGCAGTATTTT.

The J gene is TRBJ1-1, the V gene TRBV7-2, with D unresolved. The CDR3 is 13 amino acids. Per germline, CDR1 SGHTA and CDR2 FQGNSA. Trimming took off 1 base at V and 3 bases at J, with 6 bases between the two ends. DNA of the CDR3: TGTGCCAGCAGCTTAGGGGAGTACACTGAAGCTTTCTTT. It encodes CASSLGEYTEAFF.

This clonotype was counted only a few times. The CDR3 is CSAPGPRLDQPQHF. In DNA form, the CDR3 reads TGCAGTGCACCGGGACCCAGGTTGGATCAGCCCCAGCATTTT. This chain links TRBV20-1 with TRBJ1-5; possibly TRBD1 for D (5 bases). From germline, CDR1 is DFQATT and CDR2 SNEGSKA (reference sequence). The CDR3 has 14 amino acids. V gave up 6 bases and J gave up 5 bases, with 17 bases separating them.

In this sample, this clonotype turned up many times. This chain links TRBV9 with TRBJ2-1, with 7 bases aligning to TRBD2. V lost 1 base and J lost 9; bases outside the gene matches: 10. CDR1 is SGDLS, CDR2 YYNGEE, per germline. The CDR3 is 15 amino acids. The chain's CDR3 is CASSVSPTSQGEQFF. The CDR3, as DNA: TGTGCCAGCAGCGTAAGTCCGACTAGCCAGGGTGAGCAGTTCTTC.

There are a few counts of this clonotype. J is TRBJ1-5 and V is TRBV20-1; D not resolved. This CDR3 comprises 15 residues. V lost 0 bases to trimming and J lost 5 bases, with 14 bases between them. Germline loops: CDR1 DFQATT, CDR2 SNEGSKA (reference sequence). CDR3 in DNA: TGCAGTGCTAGAGATTTGACACTATTGCATCAGCCCCAGCATTTT. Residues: CSARDLTLLHQPQHF.

As DNA, the CDR3 is TGTGCCAGCAGCGTAGCCAACTATAATTCACCCCTCCACTTT. It encodes CASSVANYNSPLHF. The chain has TRBV9 and TRBJ1-6; the D is unclear. The CDR3 sequence is 14 residues long. Per the germline V gene, CDR1 is SGDLS and CDR2 is YYNGEE. V lost 0 bases, J lost 3 bases, and 4 bases lay in between.

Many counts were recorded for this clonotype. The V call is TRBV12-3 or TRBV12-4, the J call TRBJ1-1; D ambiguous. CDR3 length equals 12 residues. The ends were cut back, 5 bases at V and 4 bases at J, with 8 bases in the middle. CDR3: CASSPLATEAFF. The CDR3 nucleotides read TGTGCCAGCAGTCCCTTGGCCACTGAAGCTTTCTTT.

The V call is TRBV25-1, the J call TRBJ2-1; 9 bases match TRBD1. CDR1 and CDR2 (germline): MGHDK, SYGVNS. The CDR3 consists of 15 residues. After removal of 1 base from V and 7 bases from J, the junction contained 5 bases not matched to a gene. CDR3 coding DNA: TGTGCCAGCAGTGAATTGGGACAGGGCCCAAATGAGCAGTTCTTC. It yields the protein CASSELGQGPNEQFF.

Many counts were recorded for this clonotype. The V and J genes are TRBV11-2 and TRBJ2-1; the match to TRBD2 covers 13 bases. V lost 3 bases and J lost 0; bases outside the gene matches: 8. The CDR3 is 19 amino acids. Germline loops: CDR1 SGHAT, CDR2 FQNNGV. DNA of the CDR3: TGTGCCAGCAGCTTGGTAGGGACTAGCGGGACTTCCTCCTACAATGAGCAGTTCTTC. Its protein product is CASSLVGTSGTSSYNEQFF.

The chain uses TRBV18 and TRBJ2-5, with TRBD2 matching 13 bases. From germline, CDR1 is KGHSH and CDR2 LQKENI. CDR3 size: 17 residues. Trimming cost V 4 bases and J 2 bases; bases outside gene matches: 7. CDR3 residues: CASSHSGTSGAQETQYF. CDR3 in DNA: TGTGCCAGCTCACACTCCGGGACTAGCGGGGCTCAAGAGACCCAGTACTTC.

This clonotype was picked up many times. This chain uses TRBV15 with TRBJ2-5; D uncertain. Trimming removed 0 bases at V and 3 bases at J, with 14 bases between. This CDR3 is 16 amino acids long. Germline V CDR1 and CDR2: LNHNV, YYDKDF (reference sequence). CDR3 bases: TGTGCCACCAGCAGAGAGCCGGATTTGTTCGAAGAGACCCAGTACTTC. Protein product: CATSREPDLFEETQYF.

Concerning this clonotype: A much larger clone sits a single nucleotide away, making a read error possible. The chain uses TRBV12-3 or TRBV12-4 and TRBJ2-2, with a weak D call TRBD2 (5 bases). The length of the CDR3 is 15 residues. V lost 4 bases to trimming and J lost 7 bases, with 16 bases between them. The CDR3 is CASSSRSGKGGELFF. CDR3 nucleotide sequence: TGTGCCAGCAGTTCTCGTTCGGGGAAAGGCGGGGAGCTGTTTTTT.

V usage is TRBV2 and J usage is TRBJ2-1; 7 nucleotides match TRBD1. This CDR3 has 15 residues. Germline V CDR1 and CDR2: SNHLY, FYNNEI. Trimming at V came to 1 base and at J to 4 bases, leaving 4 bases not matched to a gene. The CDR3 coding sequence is TGTGCCAGCAGTGAAGGAAGGGGGCGATACAATGAGCAGTTCTTC. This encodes CASSEGRGRYNEQFF.

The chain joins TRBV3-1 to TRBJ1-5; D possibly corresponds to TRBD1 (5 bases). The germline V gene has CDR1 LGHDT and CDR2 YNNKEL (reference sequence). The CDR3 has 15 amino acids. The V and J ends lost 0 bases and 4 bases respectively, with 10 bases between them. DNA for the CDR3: TGTGCCAGCAGCCAAGATAGGCCAGGGAATCAGCCCCAGCATTTT. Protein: CASSQDRPGNQPQHF.

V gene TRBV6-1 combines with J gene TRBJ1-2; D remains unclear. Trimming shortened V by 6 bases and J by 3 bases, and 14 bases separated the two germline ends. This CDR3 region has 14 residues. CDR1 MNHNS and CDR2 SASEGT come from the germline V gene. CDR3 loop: CASRRVGEDYGYTF. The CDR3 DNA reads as TGTGCCAGCAGACGTGTGGGAGAGGACTATGGCTACACCTTC.

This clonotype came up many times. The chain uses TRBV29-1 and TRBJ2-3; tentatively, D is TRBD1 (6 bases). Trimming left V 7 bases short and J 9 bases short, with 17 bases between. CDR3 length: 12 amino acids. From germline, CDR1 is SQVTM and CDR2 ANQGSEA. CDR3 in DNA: TGCAGCGGCTCGACACAGGGCTTAACGCAGTATTTT. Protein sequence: CSGSTQGLTQYF.

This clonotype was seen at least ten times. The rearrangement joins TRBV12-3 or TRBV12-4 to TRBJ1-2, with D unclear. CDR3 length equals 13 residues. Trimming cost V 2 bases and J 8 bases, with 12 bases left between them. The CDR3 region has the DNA TGTGCCAGCAGTTTAAGCACGGGTTTGGGCTACACCTTC. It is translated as CASSLSTGLGYTF.

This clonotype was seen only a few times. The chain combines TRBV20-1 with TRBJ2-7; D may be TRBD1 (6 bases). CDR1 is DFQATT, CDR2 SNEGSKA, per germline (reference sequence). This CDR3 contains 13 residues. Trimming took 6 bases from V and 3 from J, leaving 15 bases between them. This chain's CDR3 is CSAIRDTIYEQYF. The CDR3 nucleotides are TGCAGTGCCATCCGGGACACAATCTACGAGCAGTACTTC.

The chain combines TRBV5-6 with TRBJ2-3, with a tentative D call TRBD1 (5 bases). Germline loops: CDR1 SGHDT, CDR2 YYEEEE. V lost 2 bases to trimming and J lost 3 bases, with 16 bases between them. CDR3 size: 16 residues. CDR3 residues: CASSFLGALGTDTQYF. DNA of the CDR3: TGTGCCAGCAGCTTTCTAGGGGCCCTTGGGACAGATACGCAGTATTTT.